The 9 T cell receptor beta chains listed next were all sequenced from one sample in a study of blood T cell repertoires in COVID-19. Produced via immunoSEQ multiplex PCR; TCRdb's table is partial and in-frame only. The sample records 95,000 to 150,000 clones, around 86% being singletons. The sample consisted of peripheral blood. Source of these receptors: a woman aged 70 to 79 with acute or convalescent COVID-19.

This clone appeared a few times. V is TRBV7-9 and J is TRBJ2-1, with TRBD1 as a possible D gene (5 bases). There are 15 residues in the CDR3. V was shortened by 5 bases and J by 8 bases, with 19 bases between the two germline ends. Looked up from germline, CDR1 is SEHNR and CDR2 is FQNEAQ (reference sequence). The CDR3 spells CASSPYSGAKDEQFF. As DNA, the CDR3 is TGTGCCAGCAGCCCATACTCTGGGGCAAAGGATGAGCAGTTCTTC. The whole variable domain, remainder taken from reference TRBV7-9 and TRBJ2-1, is DTGVSQNPRHKITKRGQNVTFRCDPISEHNRLYWYRQTLGQGPEFLTYFQNEAQLEKSRLLSDRFSAERPKGSFSTLEIQRTEQGDSAMYLCASSPYSGAKDEQFFGPGTRLTVL.

This chain uses TRBV7-9 with TRBJ1-1; D call uncertain. The V end was cut by 2 bases, the J end by 1 base, with 11 bases between. The CDR3 spans 15 residues. CDR1 and CDR2 (germline): SEHNR, FQNEAQ (reference sequence). CDR3 sequence: CASSLSSVANTEAFF. The CDR3 DNA reads TGTGCCAGCAGCTTATCCTCCGTGGCGAACACTGAAGCTTTCTTT.

The genes are TRBV5-1 and TRBJ1-3, with D unresolved. V gave up 0 bases and J gave up 3 bases, with 7 bases separating them. The CDR3 is 14 residues long. Germline CDR1 and CDR2: SGHRS and YFSETQ. The CDR3 nucleotides read TGCGCCAGCAGCTTGGGCGGAAATGGAAACACCATATATTTT. Translating gives CASSLGGNGNTIYF.

The CDR3 spells CAWSETGSGAFF. CDR3 DNA: TGTGCCTGGAGCGAAACCGGGAGCGGAGCTTTCTTT. The J gene is TRBJ1-1, the V gene TRBV30, with D unresolved. V lost 3 bases and J lost 10, with 15 bases in between. CDR1 is GTSNPN and CDR2 is SVGIG in the germline V gene (reference sequence). The CDR3 is 12 residues long.

The chain links TRBV6-4 to TRBJ1-1; D unclear. The germline V gene has CDR1 MRHNA and CDR2 SNTAGT. The CDR3 is 16 residues long. The ends were cut back, 0 bases at V and 5 bases at J, with 16 bases in the middle. CDR3 amino acids: CASSDSIAERRTEAFF. The CDR3 DNA follows: TGTGCCAGCAGTGACTCTATAGCAGAAAGAAGGACTGAAGCTTTCTTT.

The chain links TRBV5-1 to TRBJ2-7, with D possibly being TRBD2 (7 bases). The V and J ends lost 4 bases and 3 bases respectively, with 14 bases between them. The CDR3 runs to 14 residues. Germline loops: CDR1 SGHRS, CDR2 YFSETQ. CDR3 DNA: TGCGCCAGCAGCCCGAGGGGGGGCGGCTACGAGCAGTACTTC. Translation: CASSPRGGGYEQYF. Full variable domain (remainder filled in from reference TRBV5-1 and TRBJ2-7): KAGVTQTPRYLIKTRGQQVTLSCSPISGHRSVSWYQQTPGQGLQFLFEYFSETQRNKGNFPGRFSGRQFSNSRSEMNVSTLELGDSALYLCASSPRGGGYEQYFGPGTRLTVT.

The chain is built from TRBV7-8 and TRBJ2-7; D unclear. V was trimmed by 2 bases and J by 3 bases, leaving 5 bases between them. This CDR3 is built from 12 residues. CDR1 is SGHVS and CDR2 is FQNEAQ in the germline V gene. DNA for the CDR3: TGTGCCAGCAGCTTACGTAGCTACGAGCAGTACTTC. This codes for CASSLRSYEQYF.

Here the CDR3 reads CASSQVASTDTQYF. CDR3 DNA: TGTGCCAGCAGCCAAGTCGCGAGCACAGATACGCAGTATTTT. This chain uses TRBV3-1 (or the pseudogene TRBV3-2) with TRBJ2-3, with no clear D. CDR1 and CDR2 (germline): LGHDT, YNNKEL (reference sequence). There are 14 residues in the CDR3. Trimming took off 1 base at V and 0 bases at J, with 5 bases between the two ends.

The V gene is TRBV9, the J gene TRBJ2-7, with 8 bases matching TRBD1. This CDR3 is 15 amino acids long. J gave up 0 bases and V 0 bases, and 2 bases lay outside the gene matches. The V gene's germline CDR1 is SGDLS and CDR2 YYNGEE. The DNA of the CDR3 is TGTGCCAGCAGCGTAGGGACAGGGAACTCCTACGAGCAGTACTTC. The encoded protein is CASSVGTGNSYEQYF.